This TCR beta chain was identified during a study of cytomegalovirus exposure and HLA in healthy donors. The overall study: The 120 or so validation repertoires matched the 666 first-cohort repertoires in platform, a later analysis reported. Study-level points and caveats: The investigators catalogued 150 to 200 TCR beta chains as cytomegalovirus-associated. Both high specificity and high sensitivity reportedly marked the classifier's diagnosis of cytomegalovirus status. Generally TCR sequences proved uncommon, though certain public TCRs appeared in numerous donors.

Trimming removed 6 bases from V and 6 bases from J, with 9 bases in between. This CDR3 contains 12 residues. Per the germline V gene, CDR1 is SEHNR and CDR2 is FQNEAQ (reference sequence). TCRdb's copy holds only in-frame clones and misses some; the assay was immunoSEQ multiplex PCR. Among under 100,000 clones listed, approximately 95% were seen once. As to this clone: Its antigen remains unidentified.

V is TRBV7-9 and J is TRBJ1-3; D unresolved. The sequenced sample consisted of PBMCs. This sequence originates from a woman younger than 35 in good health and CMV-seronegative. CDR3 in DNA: TGTGCCAGCAGTCGCGTCACAAACACCATATATTTT. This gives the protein CASSRVTNTIYF.